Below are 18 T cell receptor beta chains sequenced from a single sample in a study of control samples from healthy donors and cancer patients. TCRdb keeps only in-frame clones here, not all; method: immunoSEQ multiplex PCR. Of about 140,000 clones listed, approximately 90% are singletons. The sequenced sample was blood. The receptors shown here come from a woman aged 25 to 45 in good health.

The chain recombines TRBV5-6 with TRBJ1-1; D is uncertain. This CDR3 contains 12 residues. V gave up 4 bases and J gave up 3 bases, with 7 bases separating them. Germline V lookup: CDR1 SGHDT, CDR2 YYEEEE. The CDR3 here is CASSETDTEAFF. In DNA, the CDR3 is TGTGCCAGCAGCGAGACCGACACTGAAGCTTTCTTT.

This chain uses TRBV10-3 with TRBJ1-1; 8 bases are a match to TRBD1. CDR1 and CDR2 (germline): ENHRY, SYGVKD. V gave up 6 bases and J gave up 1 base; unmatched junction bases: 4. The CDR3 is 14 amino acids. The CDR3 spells CAIRGQEGNTEAFF. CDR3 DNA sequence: TGTGCCATCAGGGGACAGGAGGGGAACACTGAAGCTTTCTTT.

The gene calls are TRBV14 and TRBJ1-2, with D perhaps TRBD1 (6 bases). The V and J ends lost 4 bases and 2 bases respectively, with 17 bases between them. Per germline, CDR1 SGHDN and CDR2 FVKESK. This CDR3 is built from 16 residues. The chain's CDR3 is CASSRDLKGGNYGYTF. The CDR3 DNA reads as TGTGCCAGCAGCCGCGACCTAAAAGGGGGGAACTATGGCTACACCTTC.

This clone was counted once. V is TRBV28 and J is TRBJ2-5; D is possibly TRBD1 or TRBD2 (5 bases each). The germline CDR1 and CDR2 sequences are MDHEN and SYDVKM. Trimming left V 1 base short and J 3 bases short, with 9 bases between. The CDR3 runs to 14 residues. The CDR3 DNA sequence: TGTGCCAGCAGTTTATCGGGGCAGAAAGAGACCCAGTACTTC. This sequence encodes CASSLSGQKETQYF.

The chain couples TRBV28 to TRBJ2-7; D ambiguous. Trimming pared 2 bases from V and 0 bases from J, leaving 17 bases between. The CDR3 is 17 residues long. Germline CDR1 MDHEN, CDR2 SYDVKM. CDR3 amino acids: CASSLVVSAFRSYEQYF. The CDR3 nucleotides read TGTGCCAGCAGTTTAGTGGTGAGTGCTTTTCGCTCCTACGAGCAGTACTTC.

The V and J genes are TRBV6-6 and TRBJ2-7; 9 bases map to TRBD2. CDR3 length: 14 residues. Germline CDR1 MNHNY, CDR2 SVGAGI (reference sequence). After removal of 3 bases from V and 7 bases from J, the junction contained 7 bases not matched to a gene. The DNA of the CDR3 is TGTGCCAGCAGTTATAGCGGGAGCCGACCTGAGCAGTACTTC. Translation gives CASSYSGSRPEQYF.

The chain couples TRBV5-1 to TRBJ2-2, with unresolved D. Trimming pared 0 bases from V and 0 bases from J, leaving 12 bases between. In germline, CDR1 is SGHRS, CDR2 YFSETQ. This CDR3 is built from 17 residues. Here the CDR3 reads CASSLGVSIANTGELFF. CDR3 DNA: TGCGCCAGCAGCTTGGGGGTATCGATCGCGAACACCGGGGAGCTGTTTTTT.

The CDR3 DNA reads TGTGCCAGCGGGGTGGGGTACACTGAAGCTTTCTTT. Protein product: CASGVGYTEAFF. The chain links TRBV6-5 to TRBJ1-1; D call uncertain. The CDR3 totals 12 residues. V dropped 8 bases and J dropped 3 bases, with 10 bases sitting between them. Looked up from germline, CDR1 is MNHEY and CDR2 is SVGAGI.

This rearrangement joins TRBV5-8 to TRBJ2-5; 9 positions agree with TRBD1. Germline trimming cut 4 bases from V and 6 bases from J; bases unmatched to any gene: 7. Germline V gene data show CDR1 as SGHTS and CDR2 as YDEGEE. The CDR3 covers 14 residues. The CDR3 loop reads CASSPDRGRQTQYF. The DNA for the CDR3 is TGTGCCAGCAGCCCGGACAGGGGTCGGCAGACCCAGTACTTC.

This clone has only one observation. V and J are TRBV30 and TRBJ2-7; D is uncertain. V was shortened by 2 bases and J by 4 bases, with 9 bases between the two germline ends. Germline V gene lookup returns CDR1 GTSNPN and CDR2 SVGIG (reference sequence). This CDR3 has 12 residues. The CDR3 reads CAWSNVGYEQYF. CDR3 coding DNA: TGTGCCTGGAGTAATGTTGGATACGAGCAGTACTTC.

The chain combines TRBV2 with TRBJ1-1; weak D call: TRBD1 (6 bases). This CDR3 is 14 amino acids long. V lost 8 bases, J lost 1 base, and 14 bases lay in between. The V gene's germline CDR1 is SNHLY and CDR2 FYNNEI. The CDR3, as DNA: TGTGCCAGCTTTCACGGACAGAGGAACACTGAAGCTTTCTTT. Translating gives CASFHGQRNTEAFF.

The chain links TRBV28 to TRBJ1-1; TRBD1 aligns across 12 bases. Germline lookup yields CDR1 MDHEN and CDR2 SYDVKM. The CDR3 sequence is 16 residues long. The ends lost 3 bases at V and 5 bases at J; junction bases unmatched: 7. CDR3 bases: TGTGCCAGCAGTTTCGGGGACAGGGGGCGCAATACTGAAGCTTTCTTT. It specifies CASSFGDRGRNTEAFF.

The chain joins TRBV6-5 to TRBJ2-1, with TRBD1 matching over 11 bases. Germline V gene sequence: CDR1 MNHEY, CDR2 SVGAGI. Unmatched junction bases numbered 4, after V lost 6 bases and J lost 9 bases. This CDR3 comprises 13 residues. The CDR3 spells CASRGQGVGEQFF. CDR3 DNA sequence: TGTGCCAGCAGGGGACAGGGGGTCGGTGAGCAGTTCTTC.

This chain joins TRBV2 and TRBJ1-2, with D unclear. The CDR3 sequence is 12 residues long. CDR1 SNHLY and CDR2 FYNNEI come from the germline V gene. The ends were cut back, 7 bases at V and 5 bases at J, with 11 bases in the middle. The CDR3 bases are TGTGCCAGCACCTGGACCGCGTATGGCTACACCTTC. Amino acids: CASTWTAYGYTF.

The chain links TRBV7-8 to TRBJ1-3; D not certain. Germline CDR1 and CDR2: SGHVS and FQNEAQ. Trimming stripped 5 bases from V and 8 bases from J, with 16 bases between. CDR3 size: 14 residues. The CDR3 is CASSLAGFGHTIYF. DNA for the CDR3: TGTGCCAGCAGCCTCGCGGGGTTCGGGCACACCATATATTTT.

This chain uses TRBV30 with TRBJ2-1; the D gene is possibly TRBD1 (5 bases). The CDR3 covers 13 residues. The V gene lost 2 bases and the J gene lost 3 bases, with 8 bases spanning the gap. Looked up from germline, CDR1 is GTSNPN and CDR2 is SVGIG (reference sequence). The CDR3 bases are TGTGCCTGGAGTTCGCAGGGCTACAATGAGCAGTTCTTC. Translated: CAWSSQGYNEQFF.

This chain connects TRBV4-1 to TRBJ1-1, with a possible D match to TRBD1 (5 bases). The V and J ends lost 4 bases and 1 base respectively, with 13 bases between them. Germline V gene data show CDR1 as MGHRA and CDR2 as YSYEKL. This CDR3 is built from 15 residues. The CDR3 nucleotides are TGCGCCAGCAGCCCCAGGGTCGCGACGAACACTGAAGCTTTCTTT. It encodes CASSPRVATNTEAFF.

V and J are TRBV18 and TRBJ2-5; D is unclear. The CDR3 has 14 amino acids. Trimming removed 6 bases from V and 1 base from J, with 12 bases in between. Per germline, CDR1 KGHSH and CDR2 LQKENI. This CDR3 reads CASSATVGQETQYF. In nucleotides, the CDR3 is TGTGCCAGCTCGGCTACAGTAGGCCAAGAGACCCAGTACTTC.